This TCR beta chain was documented in a study of T cell responses to AZD1222 COVID-19 vaccine. Notes on the study in general: After two AZD1222 doses, spike-specific TCR breadth and depth rose versus day 0.

Produced via immunoSEQ multiplex PCR; TCRdb's table is partial and in-frame only. This table holds tens of thousands of clones, 75% to 90% found once. V lost 8 bases and J 0 bases, leaving 14 bases between the germline ends. The CDR3 totals 14 residues. Germline V lookup: CDR1 SGHTA, CDR2 FQGNSA. As concerns this clone: As yet, its antigen is unknown.

The sequenced sample was peripheral blood, obtained 28 days after the second AZD1222 dose. The sequence derives from an adult who received the AZD1222 COVID-19 vaccine. The gene calls are TRBV7-2 and TRBJ2-7; a weak D match, TRBD2 (6 bases). Here the CDR3 DNA reads TGTGCCAGCCGGCGCGCGGGATTCTCCTACGAGCAGTACTTC. Its translation: CASRRAGFSYEQYF.